The text below deals with one T cell receptor beta chain. PCR was performed using 60 Vbeta and 13 Jbeta primers. TCRdb's table, derived via immunoSEQ multiplex PCR, lists solely in-frame clones and lacks some. The table records roughly 80,000 clones, 62% of them present only once. The data are from a study of cytomegalovirus exposure and HLA in healthy donors. The length of the CDR3 is 15 residues. With V trimmed by 1 base and J by 5 bases, 6 bases remained unmatched. Germline V gives CDR1 SGHVS, CDR2 FQNEAQ. The chain joins TRBV7-8 to TRBJ1-1, with TRBD1 identical over 8 bases. The receptor was derived from a male donor in good health and CMV-seropositive. The source material was PBMCs. Here the CDR3 DNA reads TGTGCCAGCAGCTTAGGATGGACAGGGTGGACTGAAGCTTTCTTT. Translating gives CASSLGWTGWTEAFF.